A selection of T cell receptor beta chains follows, all from one sample in a study of T cells in Graves' hyperthyroidism and ophthalmopathy. A single record per CDR3 protein comes from TCRdb applying MiXCR to the multiplex PCR reads. The data contain approximately 380,000 distinct CDR3 sequences, approximately 18% of them seen just once; the ten biggest clones take up 40%. The sample was blood. These receptors all stem from a young man with Graves' ophthalmopathy. CDR3s include the opening cysteine and the closing phenylalanine or tryptophan. D genes are given only for firm matches. Rows may omit the clone size; those that give it use once, few, many or a size class.

NA | many | TRBJ2-3 | TRBV29-1 | CSVTGMSTDTQYF | TGCAGCGTAACAGGGATGAGCACAGATACGCAGTATTTT
TRBD2 | many | TRBJ2-7 | TRBV27 | CASSLLAGGPYEQYF | TGTGCCAGCAGTTTACTGGCGGGGGGGCCTTACGAGCAGTACTTC
TRBD1 | NA | TRBJ2-7 | TRBV19 | CASSNFLGTAYEQYF | TGTGCCAGTAGTAATTTCCTCGGGACAGCCTACGAGCAGTACTTC
TRBD1 | many | TRBJ2-5 | TRBV7-3 | CASSPDRGETQYF | TGTGCCAGCAGCCCGGACAGGGGCGAGACCCAGTACTTC
NA | many | TRBJ1-1 | TRBV12-5 | CASGLVGSGMNTEAFF | TGTGCTAGTGGTTTGGTGGGATCTGGGATGAACACTGAAGCTTTCTTT
NA | many | TRBJ2-4 | TRBV3-1 | CASSQEEGEFAKNIQYF | TGTGCCAGCAGCCAAGAGGAAGGGGAGTTTGCCAAAAACATTCAGTACTTC
TRBD1 | few | TRBJ2-7 | TRBV14 | CALHRGWNYEQYF | TGTGCCCTACACAGGGGCTGGAACTACGAGCAGTACTTC
TRBD2 | many | TRBJ2-7 | TRBV11-2 | CASSPGGGLAGTYEQYF | TGTGCCAGCAGCCCCGGGGGGGGACTAGCGGGGACCTACGAGCAGTACTTC
NA | NA | TRBJ1-1 | TRBV14 | CASSQEGQGRVWTEAFF | TGTGCCAGCAGCCAAGAAGGGCAGGGTAGGGTATGGACTGAAGCTTTCTTT
NA | few | TRBJ2-2 | TRBV2 | CASSESGRGWGGELFF | TGTGCCAGCAGTGAATCTGGACGGGGTTGGGGCGGGGAGCTGTTTTTT
TRBD1 | few | TRBJ1-4 | TRBV6-1 | CASSEALQGAEKLFF | TGTGCCAGCAGTGAAGCGCTCCAGGGGGCGGAAAAACTGTTTTTT
TRBD2 | many | TRBJ2-3 | TRBV7-2 | CASSLEGTSGGYTDTQYF | TGTGCCAGCAGCTTAGAAGGGACTAGCGGGGGATACACAGATACGCAGTATTTT
TRBD2 | NA | TRBJ2-3 | TRBV3-1 | CASSQGGGAGTDTRYF | TGTGCCAGCAGCCAAGGCGGGGGGGCAGGCACAGATACGCGGTATTTT
NA | few | TRBJ2-1 | TRBV10-3 | CATQGGPNSYNEQFF | TGTGCCACCCAGGGGGGACCAAACTCCTACAATGAGCAGTTCTTC
TRBD1 | few | TRBJ2-7 | TRBV5-1 | CASSVGTGPPSYEQYF | TGCGCCAGCAGCGTTGGGACAGGACCGCCTTCCTACGAGCAGTACTTC
TRBD2 | many | TRBJ2-7 | TRBV3-1 | CASSQLGLADGLYEQYF | TGTGCCAGCAGCCAACTCGGACTAGCGGACGGGCTGTACGAGCAGTACTTC
NA | NA | TRBJ1-5 | TRBV25-1 | CASSADKGTNQPQHF | TGTGCCAGCAGTGCCGACAAGGGAACTAATCAGCCCCAGCATTTT
NA | NA | TRBJ2-5 | TRBV6-2/TRBV6-3 | CASGLGRQETQYF | TGTGCCAGCGGGCTGGGTCGGCAAGAGACCCAGTACTTC
NA | NA | TRBJ2-3 | TRBV6-1 | CASSPSGVNTDTQYF | TGTGCCAGCAGTCCCTCGGGGGTAAACACAGATACGCAGTATTTT
NA | NA | TRBJ2-3 | TRBV27 | CASSLGFTQYF | TGTGCCAGCAGTTTGGGGTTTACGCAGTATTTT
NA | many | TRBJ1-1 | TRBV10-3 | CAIRTGVLYTEAFF | TGTGCCATCAGGACCGGCGTTCTCTACACTGAAGCTTTCTTT
TRBD1 | NA | TRBJ1-1 | TRBV19 | CASIGRQGAVAEAFF | TGTGCCAGTATAGGTCGGCAGGGGGCTGTGGCTGAAGCTTTCTTT
TRBD1 | once | TRBJ1-4 | TRBV3-1 | CASSQDPQGGNEKLFF | TGTGCCAGCAGCCAAGATCCCCAGGGGGGGAATGAAAAACTGTTTTTT
NA | NA | TRBJ2-3 | TRBV7-9 | CASSAFRGPFTDTQYF | TGTGCCAGCAGCGCCTTCCGGGGCCCCTTCACAGATACGCAGTATTTT
TRBD2 | many | TRBJ2-1 | TRBV20-1 | CLAGGPNNEQFF | TGTTTAGCGGGGGGGCCAAACAATGAGCAGTTCTTC
NA | few | TRBJ1-2 | TRBV18 | CATSAEYGYTF | TGTGCCACCAGTGCGGAATATGGCTACACCTTC
NA | many | TRBJ1-1 | TRBV18 | CASSESVNTEAFF | TGTGCCAGCTCAGAATCCGTGAACACTGAAGCTTTCTTT